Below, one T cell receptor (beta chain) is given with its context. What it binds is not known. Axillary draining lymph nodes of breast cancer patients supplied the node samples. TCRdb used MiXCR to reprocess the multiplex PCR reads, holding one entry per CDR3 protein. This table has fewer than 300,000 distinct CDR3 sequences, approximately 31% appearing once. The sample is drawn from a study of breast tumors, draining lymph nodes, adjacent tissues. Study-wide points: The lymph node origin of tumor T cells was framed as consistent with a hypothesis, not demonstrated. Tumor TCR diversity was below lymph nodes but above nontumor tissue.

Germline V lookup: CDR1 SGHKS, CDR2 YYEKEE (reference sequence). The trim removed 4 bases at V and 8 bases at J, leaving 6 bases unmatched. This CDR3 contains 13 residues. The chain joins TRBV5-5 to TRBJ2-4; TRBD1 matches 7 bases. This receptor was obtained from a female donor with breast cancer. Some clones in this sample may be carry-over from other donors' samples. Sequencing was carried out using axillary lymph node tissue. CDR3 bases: TGTGCCAGCAGCGCGGACAGGACGGACATTCAGTACTTC. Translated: CASSADRTDIQYF.